This T cell receptor (beta chain) originates from a study of post-analysis software for immune sequencing data. Whole-study results and caveats: Controls showed significantly higher normalized Chao1 diversity than did multiple sclerosis patients. Compared with controls, patients had more of five or six TRBV segments, including TRBV5-6, TRBV5-1 and TRBV20-1. F-measure co-clustering was strong for batch-matched samples.

Unique molecular identifiers had been added to the TCR beta cDNA libraries. TCRdb re-analysed the PCR reads in MiXCR, keeping a single row per CDR3 protein. Among hundreds of thousands of distinct CDR3 sequences listed, approximately 59% were seen once. CDR3 length: 14 residues. Trimming removed 4 bases at V and 6 bases at J, with 15 bases between. The germline V gene encodes CDR1 MNHNY and CDR2 SVGAGI (reference sequence). As to this clonotype: The antigen is undetermined.

This chain uses TRBV6-6 with TRBJ1-2; D possibly corresponds to TRBD1 (5 bases). The clonotype was recovered from a girl aged 2 to 10 with multiple sclerosis. The sequenced material came from blood. The DNA of the CDR3 is TGTGCCAGCAGTTCGAGACAGAAGGGAGATGGCTACACCTTC. Translated, it gives CASSSRQKGDGYTF.